This TCR beta chain was captured in a study of T cell responses to AZD1222 COVID-19 vaccine. Overall study findings and caveats: Two AZD1222 doses significantly raised spike-specific TCR breadth and depth over controls. Only a handful of people who got AZD1222 tested seropositive at baseline. Females outnumbered males among donors, who were mostly white British; clonal diversity was possibly underestimated.

Concerning this clone: The antigen is not known. Other DNA sequences from this sample encode an identical CDR3 as well.

The assay was immunoSEQ multiplex PCR, and TCRdb's table has in-frame clones only and misses some. The sample contains 77,000 or so clones, around 86% of which appear only once. In germline, CDR1 is KGHDR, CDR2 SFDVKD. V was cut by 3 bases and J by 4 bases, with 11 bases left in between. The CDR3 has 14 amino acids. This sequence was found in an adult who received the AZD1222 COVID-19 vaccine. The sample consisted of peripheral blood, taken 28 days after the second AZD1222 dose. The V call is TRBV24-1, the J call TRBJ1-1; TRBD1 might be the D (5 bases). In DNA form, the CDR3 reads TGTGCCACCAGTGATCCGAGGAGGGGCACTGAAGCTTTCTTT. The encoded protein is CATSDPRRGTEAFF.